Below are 23 T cell receptor beta chains sequenced from a single sample in a study of shared clonotypes between healthy human individuals. Sequencing was performed with immunoSEQ multiplex PCR; in TCRdb, only in-frame clones are kept and a portion is missing. The sample lists some 690,000 clones; 90% were seen once. The source material was memory CD8+ T cells from PBMCs. As for subset: CD45RO+ cells pooled with CCR7-negative TemRA cells. All receptors derive from a man aged 18 to 29 in good health. Some clones in this sample may be carry-over from other donors' samples.

The rearrangement links TRBV6-1 to TRBJ1-2, with D perhaps TRBD1 (5 bases). Trimming left V 7 bases short and J 6 bases short, with 9 bases between. CDR1 MNHNS and CDR2 SASEGT come from the germline V gene. The CDR3 is 11 residues long. The CDR3 reads CASTQGHGYTF. As DNA, the CDR3 is TGTGCCAGCACCCAGGGCCATGGCTACACCTTC.

The chain is built from TRBV27 and TRBJ2-1; D perhaps matches TRBD2 (6 bases). The CDR3 length is 14 residues. Per germline, CDR1 MNHEY and CDR2 SMNVEV (reference sequence). Trimming removed 8 bases at V and 2 bases at J, with 13 bases between. CDR3 amino acids: CASLQTRPYNEQFF. The CDR3 bases are TGTGCCAGCTTACAGACTAGGCCCTACAATGAGCAGTTCTTC.

The chain employs TRBV6-1 and TRBJ2-7, with D perhaps being TRBD1 or TRBD2 (5 bases each). The germline V and J ends were trimmed by 3 bases and 3 bases, with 15 bases remaining between them. The CDR3 extends over 15 amino acids. Germline assignment: CDR1 MNHNS and CDR2 SASEGT. The CDR3 is CASSDLGEPFYEQYF. CDR3 DNA sequence: TGTGCCAGCAGTGATCTGGGGGAACCGTTCTACGAGCAGTACTTC.

The V and J genes are TRBV27 and TRBJ2-1; TRBD1 agrees at 7 bases. Losses at the gene ends were 10 bases for V and 4 bases for J; bases not matched to a gene: 10. The CDR3 is 14 amino acids. Germline V gene data show CDR1 as MNHEY and CDR2 as SMNVEV (reference sequence). This CDR3 is CATTSGQNYNEQFF. Here the CDR3 DNA reads TGTGCCACCACCTCGGGACAGAATTACAATGAGCAGTTCTTC.

This clone occurred once. J is TRBJ1-2 and V is TRBV5-4, with D maybe TRBD1 (6 bases). CDR1 and CDR2 (germline): SGHNT, YYREEE (reference sequence). This CDR3 is built from 16 residues. The V end lost 0 bases, the J end lost 6 bases, and 18 bases lay between the germline ends. Written as DNA, the CDR3 is TGTGCCAGCAGCTTGGCCGATGGGGGGCTTAGGGATGGCTACACCTTC. It yields the protein CASSLADGGLRDGYTF.

The chain carries TRBV27 and TRBJ2-7; 8 bases fit TRBD2. After removal of 6 bases from V and 5 bases from J, the junction contained 12 bases not matched to a gene. CDR1 and CDR2 from the germline V gene are MNHEY and SMNVEV (reference sequence). The CDR3 has 15 residues. CDR3 sequence reads: CASSRLSGGPHEQYF. The DNA of the CDR3 is TGTGCCAGCAGCCGTCTGTCGGGAGGGCCTCACGAGCAGTACTTC.

The chain carries TRBV7-6 and TRBJ2-1; TRBD2 agrees at 7 bases. The germline V gene has CDR1 SGHVS and CDR2 FNYEAQ. V was clipped by 5 bases and J by 0 bases; unmatched bases: 7. The CDR3 totals 16 residues. CDR3: CASSPRSGVSYNEQFF. The CDR3 coding sequence is TGTGCCAGCAGCCCCAGGAGCGGGGTCTCCTACAATGAGCAGTTCTTC. Based on the CDR3 plus reference TRBV7-6 and TRBJ2-1, the full variable domain is GAGVSQSPRYKVTKRGQDVALRCDPISGHVSLYWYRQALGQGPEFLTYFNYEAQQDKSGLPNDRFSAERPEGSISTLTIQRTEQRDSAMYRCASSPRSGVSYNEQFFGPGTRLTVL.

This clone occurred once. V is TRBV4-1 and J is TRBJ2-5; 12 nucleotides agree with TRBD2. V lost 0 bases to trimming and J lost 4 bases; unmatched junction nucleotides: 3. CDR1 and CDR2 (germline): MGHRA, YSYEKL. This CDR3 has 16 amino acids. CDR3 region: CASSQEGGLAGETQYF. The CDR3 DNA sequence: TGCGCCAGCAGCCAAGAAGGGGGACTAGCGGGAGAGACCCAGTACTTC.

V usage is TRBV11-2 and J usage is TRBJ1-1, with D hard to call. V lost 2 bases to trimming and J lost 6 bases, with 7 bases between them. The CDR3 consists of 12 residues. Germline lookup yields CDR1 SGHAT and CDR2 FQNNGV. The CDR3 is CASSLTRAEAFF. As DNA, the CDR3 is TGTGCCAGCAGCTTAACGAGGGCTGAAGCTTTCTTT.

This clone was counted between two and nine times. V usage is TRBV19 and J usage is TRBJ2-2; 7 nucleotides line up with TRBD1. CDR1 and CDR2 from the germline V gene are LNHDA and SQIVND (reference sequence). The CDR3 consists of 15 residues. The V gene end was trimmed by 5 bases and the J gene end by 4 bases; junction bases not matched to a gene: 7. CDR3 sequence reads: CASSARDSFTGELFF. The CDR3 nucleotides read TGTGCCAGTAGTGCACGGGACAGCTTCACCGGGGAGCTGTTTTTT.

This clone was recorded a few times. This rearrangement joins TRBV7-2 to TRBJ2-2; TRBD2 matches 11 bases. Germline trimming cut 5 bases from V and 5 bases from J; bases unmatched to any gene: 4. The V gene's germline CDR1 is SGHTA and CDR2 FQGNSA. The CDR3 covers 15 residues. As DNA, the CDR3 is TGTGCCAGCAGCCAGAGGACTAGCGGGACCGGGGAGCTGTTTTTT. It yields the protein CASSQRTSGTGELFF. Supplemented by reference TRBV7-2 and TRBJ2-2, the full variable domain reads GAGVSQSPSNKVTEKGKDVELRCDPISGHTALYWYRQSLGQGLEFLIYFQGNSAPDKSGLPSDRFSAERTGGSVSTLTIQRTQQEDSAVYLCASSQRTSGTGELFFGEGSRLTVL.

CDR3 sequence reads: CASSYGLAAYNEQFF. The CDR3 DNA sequence: TGTGCCAGCAGTTACGGGCTAGCGGCCTACAATGAGCAGTTCTTC. The chain is built from TRBV6-5 and TRBJ2-1; 7 bases are shared with TRBD2. J was trimmed by 2 bases and V by 2 bases; bases with no gene match: 3. CDR1 MNHEY and CDR2 SVGAGI come from the germline V gene. The CDR3 extends over 15 amino acids.

The chain carries TRBV6-6 and TRBJ2-5; 8 bases fit TRBD1. The end of the DNA aligns better with TRBJ2-7, so the J call may be wrong. The germline gives CDR1 MNHNY, CDR2 SVGAGI (reference sequence). This CDR3 is 15 amino acids long. The CDR3 nucleotides are TGTGCCAGCAGGGGTTGGACAGGGACCTCCTACGAGCAGTACTTC. Its translation: CASRGWTGTSYEQYF.

The chain couples TRBV2 to TRBJ2-7; possible D gene TRBD2, 5 bases. V lost 8 bases and J 5 bases, leaving 13 bases between the germline ends. Germline V gene data show CDR1 as SNHLY and CDR2 as FYNNEI. The CDR3 runs 12 residues. This chain's CDR3 is CASGELLNEQYF. CDR3 DNA sequence: TGTGCCAGCGGGGAGCTACTAAACGAGCAGTACTTC. The variable domain in full, completed from reference TRBV2 and TRBJ2-7, reads EPEVTQTPSHQVTQMGQEVILRCVPISNHLYFYWYRQILGQKVEFLVSFYNNEISEKSEIFDDQFSVERPDGSNFTLKIRSTKLEDSAMYFCASGELLNEQYFGPGTRLTVT.

The V call is TRBV7-8, the J call TRBJ2-3; TRBD1 might be the D (6 bases). The V and J ends lost 5 bases and 6 bases respectively, with 21 bases between them. CDR1 SGHVS and CDR2 FQNEAQ come from the germline V gene. The CDR3 extends over 16 amino acids. The CDR3 loop reads CASSIPGVGFGDTQYF. CDR3 DNA: TGTGCCAGCAGCATCCCAGGGGTGGGCTTTGGGGATACGCAGTATTTT.

This clone was seen just once. CDR3 amino acids: CASSQTDSPAGGYTF. The CDR3 bases are TGTGCCAGCAGCCAGACGGACTCTCCGGCGGGGGGCTACACCTTC. The J gene is TRBJ1-2, the V gene TRBV14; D is undetermined. The CDR3 sequence is 15 residues long. Germline V gene lookup returns CDR1 SGHDN and CDR2 FVKESK. The ends were cut back, 3 bases at V and 8 bases at J, with 19 bases in the middle.

The V gene is TRBV28, the J gene TRBJ2-7; 9 bases line up with TRBD1. CDR3 length: 17 residues. Germline V gives CDR1 MDHEN, CDR2 SYDVKM. V lost 8 bases, J lost 2 bases, and 16 bases stayed unmatched. The CDR3 region is CASSDRGSPPRTYEQYF. CDR3 bases: TGTGCCAGCTCTGACAGGGGGTCTCCTCCACGAACCTACGAGCAGTACTTC.

This clone turned up a few times. The genes are TRBV6-5 and TRBJ1-5; perhaps TRBD1 as D (6 bases). CDR3 size: 14 residues. V was trimmed by 2 bases and J by 7 bases, leaving 12 bases between them. Germline V lookup: CDR1 MNHEY, CDR2 SVGAGI. CDR3 in DNA: TGTGCCAGCAGTTACGGCAGGGGAGGACAGCCCCAGCATTTT. Encoded protein: CASSYGRGGQPQHF.

The DNA for the CDR3 is TGCGCCAGCAGCTTGGCACGGGAGCAGTTCTTC. Its translation: CASSLAREQFF. The chain uses TRBV5-1 and TRBJ2-1; D is undetermined. Germline CDR1 and CDR2: SGHRS and YFSETQ. The CDR3 has 11 amino acids. V dropped 0 bases and J dropped 10 bases, with 5 bases sitting between them.

The chain recombines TRBV28 with TRBJ1-4; 8 bases line up with TRBD1. V shed 7 bases, J shed 10 bases, and the junction held 14 bases outside the gene matches. The CDR3 consists of 15 residues. CDR1 and CDR2 (germline): MDHEN, SYDVKM. The CDR3 spells CASTVAPTGGGKLFF. CDR3 in DNA: TGTGCCAGCACCGTAGCCCCCACAGGGGGAGGAAAACTGTTTTTT.

V gene TRBV5-6 combines with J gene TRBJ1-1; D is ambiguous. This CDR3 is 13 amino acids long. CDR1 SGHDT and CDR2 YYEEEE come from the germline V gene. Between the trimmed V and J ends, which lost 2 bases and 1 base, there was a span of 6 bases. The CDR3 here is CASSFFKNTEAFF. CDR3 DNA: TGTGCCAGCAGCTTCTTCAAGAACACTGAAGCTTTCTTT.

The chain joins TRBV7-8 to TRBJ1-2; D not resolved. CDR1 is SGHVS, CDR2 FQNEAQ, per germline. CDR3 length equals 14 residues. V was clipped by 4 bases and J by 8 bases, with 17 bases between them. The CDR3 nucleotides are TGTGCCAGCAGCTCCTCCCGGGGTGCCCAGGGCTACACCTTC. Protein sequence: CASSSSRGAQGYTF.

The V and J genes are TRBV19 and TRBJ2-7; 7 bases are a match to TRBD1. Trimming cost V 1 base and J 3 bases; bases outside gene matches: 6. This CDR3 is 15 amino acids long. From germline, CDR1 is LNHDA and CDR2 SQIVND (reference sequence). The DNA for the CDR3 is TGTGCCAGTAGTATAGGGGACAGCTATTACTACGAGCAGTACTTC. This gives the protein CASSIGDSYYYEQYF. Supplemented by reference TRBV19 and TRBJ2-7, the full variable domain reads DGGITQSPKYLFRKEGQNVTLSCEQNLNHDAMYWYRQDPGQGLRLIYYSQIVNDFQKGDIAEGYSVSREKKESFPLTVTSAQKNPTAFYLCASSIGDSYYYEQYFGPGTRLTVT.